Following are 24 T cell receptor beta chains from one sample sequenced in a study of human T cells and chemical hapten exposure. Time point: patch test 3, about 24 weeks after DPC sensitization. The treatment is: therapeutic diphenylcyclopropenone sensitization with weekly scalp DPC. Each CDR3 protein gets one entry after TCRdb re-called the RACE reads with MiXCR. The data contain 190,000 or so distinct CDR3 sequences, about 22% of them singletons. This specimen consisted of whole blood, obtained in connection with sensitization to the hapten diphenylcyclopropenone (DPC). The source is a woman aged 40 to 50 with alopecia areata. Some clones in this sample may be carry-over from other donors' samples.

This clonotype was counted ten times or more. The V and J genes are TRBV4-1 and TRBJ2-7, with 7 bases aligning to TRBD2. The germline V gene encodes CDR1 MGHRA and CDR2 YSYEKL. The CDR3 consists of 15 residues. J was trimmed by 0 bases and V by 3 bases; bases with no gene match: 5. The CDR3 sequence: CASSQGLAASYEQYF. CDR3 sequence (DNA): TGCGCCAGCAGCCAGGGGCTAGCGGCCTCCTACGAGCAGTACTTC.

There are a few counts of this clonotype. V gene TRBV29-1 combines with J gene TRBJ2-3; D may be TRBD1 or TRBD2 (5 bases each). V was trimmed by 7 bases and J by 7 bases, leaving 12 bases between them. The CDR3 length is 11 residues. In germline, CDR1 is SQVTM, CDR2 ANQGSEA. This chain's CDR3 is CSAPGTYTQYF. DNA for the CDR3: TGCAGCGCCCCCGGGACCTATACGCAGTATTTT.

This clonotype came up a few times. This chain uses TRBV4-3 with TRBJ2-2; D gene ambiguous. With 2 bases removed from V and 6 bases from J, the gap between germline ends came to 19 bases. The germline gives CDR1 LGHNA, CDR2 YSLEER. This CDR3 is 17 amino acids long. The CDR3 DNA is TGCGCCAGCAGCCAAAACCCCCCGAATCCTGAACCCGGGGAGCTGTTTTTT. This encodes CASSQNPPNPEPGELFF.

This chain links TRBV4-3 with TRBJ1-1; D gene uncertain. Germline-derived CDR1 and CDR2 are LGHNA and YSLEER. The CDR3 is 17 amino acids. The V end lost 0 bases, the J end lost 0 bases, and 14 bases lay between the germline ends. The CDR3 nucleotides read TGCGCCAGCAGCCAAGATCGATTAGGGCGGATGAACACTGAAGCTTTCTTT. This encodes CASSQDRLGRMNTEAFF.

This clonotype appeared a few times. The gene calls are TRBV6-2 or TRBV6-3 and TRBJ2-1; 7 nucleotides agree with TRBD1. Germline assignment: CDR1 MNHEY and CDR2 SVGEGT. With 5 bases clipped from V and 2 bases from J, the junction kept 6 bases outside the gene matches. The CDR3 has 15 residues. The CDR3 DNA is TGTGCCAGCAGTACGACAGGGAAAACCTACAATGAGCAGTTCTTC. This encodes CASSTTGKTYNEQFF.

This clonotype appeared many times. The chain uses TRBV28 and TRBJ2-3, with D unresolved. V lost 4 bases, J lost 0 bases, and 11 bases lay in between. The germline V gene has CDR1 MDHEN and CDR2 SYDVKM. The CDR3 totals 15 residues. CDR3 nucleotide sequence: TGTGCCAGCAGTTCGCTCCGAGGAAGCACAGATACGCAGTATTTT. This gives the protein CASSSLRGSTDTQYF.

The CDR3 DNA is TGTGCCAGCAGCTTACGCGGGAACATAGGGGAGACCCAGTACTTC. Its protein is CASSLRGNIGETQYF. The rearrangement joins TRBV7-2 to TRBJ2-5, with D maybe TRBD2 (6 bases). Trimming removed 2 bases at V and 5 bases at J, with 15 bases between. Per germline, CDR1 SGHTA and CDR2 FQGNSA. The CDR3 covers 15 residues.

The chain has TRBV6-6 and TRBJ2-3, with D perhaps matching TRBD1 (6 bases). The CDR3 has 17 residues. Trimming took 3 bases from V and 0 from J, leaving 16 bases between them. Per germline, CDR1 MNHNY and CDR2 SVGAGI (reference sequence). The CDR3 spells CASSYPSTGPSTDTQYF. The CDR3 DNA reads TGTGCCAGCAGTTATCCCTCGACAGGCCCTAGCACAGATACGCAGTATTTT.

The rearrangement joins TRBV5-1 to TRBJ2-3, with D possibly TRBD1 on 5 matching bases. Looked up from germline, CDR1 is SGHRS and CDR2 is YFSETQ. The CDR3 spans 14 residues. Trimming took 0 bases from V and 3 from J, leaving 8 bases between them. CDR3 protein: CASSLGQRTDTQYF. In nucleotides, the CDR3 is TGCGCCAGCAGCTTGGGACAGAGAACAGATACGCAGTATTTT.

There are a few counts of this clonotype. This chain connects TRBV27 to TRBJ1-6; no reliable D call. V was trimmed by 0 bases and J by 13 bases, leaving 16 bases between them. Germline CDR1 reads MNHEY; CDR2 reads SMNVEV (reference sequence). The CDR3 covers 15 residues. CDR3 protein: CASSLSIWEGSPLHF. Here the CDR3 DNA reads TGTGCCAGCAGTTTATCTATTTGGGAGGGTTCTCCCCTCCACTTT.

CDR3 sequence reads: CASSPNSRTVGTDTQYF. Here the CDR3 DNA reads TGTGCCAGCAGCCCGAACTCGAGGACAGTTGGTACAGATACGCAGTATTTT. The V and J genes are TRBV7-3 and TRBJ2-3, with TRBD1 as a possible D gene (6 bases). The V end was cut by 5 bases, the J end by 3 bases, with 21 bases between. This CDR3 is 17 amino acids long. Germline CDR1 reads SGHTA; CDR2 reads FQGTGA.

The J gene is TRBJ2-3, the V gene TRBV28, with D tentatively TRBD2 (6 bases). CDR1 is MDHEN, CDR2 SYDVKM, per germline. V was shortened by 6 bases and J by 1 base, with 20 bases between the two germline ends. The CDR3 sequence is 17 residues long. In DNA form, the CDR3 reads TGTGCCAGCAGCGGAGGGGTGAGGGGAGTTCGCACAGATACGCAGTATTTT. It specifies CASSGGVRGVRTDTQYF.

In this sample, this clonotype turned up many times. This chain connects TRBV4-3 to TRBJ1-5, with D unclear. Trimming left V 0 bases short and J 2 bases short, with 11 bases between. The CDR3 sequence is 16 residues long. Germline V lookup: CDR1 LGHNA, CDR2 YSLEER. The CDR3 protein is CASSQDPGPRNQPQHF. The CDR3 DNA is TGCGCCAGCAGCCAAGATCCCGGCCCCCGCAATCAGCCCCAGCATTTT.

This clonotype turned up a few times. The chain has TRBV6-6 and TRBJ2-7; D gene ambiguous. Trimming pared 2 bases from V and 5 bases from J, leaving 7 bases between. The V gene's germline CDR1 is MNHNY and CDR2 SVGAGI (reference sequence). This CDR3 is built from 12 residues. CDR3 loop: CASSYIRDEQYF. Written as DNA, the CDR3 is TGTGCCAGCAGTTACATTAGAGACGAGCAGTACTTC.

The V and J genes are TRBV15 and TRBJ2-3; D gene uncertain. V dropped 1 base and J dropped 4 bases, with 3 bases sitting between them. The CDR3 totals 12 residues. Germline assignment: CDR1 LNHNV and CDR2 YYDKDF (reference sequence). The CDR3 DNA follows: TGTGCCACCAGCAGAGGTTCAGATACGCAGTATTTT. It codes for CATSRGSDTQYF.

The CDR3 reads CASTRRQDGGELFF. In DNA form, the CDR3 reads TGTGCCAGCACCCGACGGCAAGACGGCGGGGAGCTGTTTTTT. V usage is TRBV6-1 and J usage is TRBJ2-2; D is uncertain. In germline, CDR1 is MNHNS, CDR2 SASEGT. Trimming took 7 bases from V and 7 from J, leaving 16 bases between them. This CDR3 has 14 residues.

This clonotype was seen only a few times. In nucleotides, the CDR3 is TGCAGTGCTAGTCGGCTAGCGGGAGGACCCAATGAGCAGTTCTTC. It translates to CSASRLAGGPNEQFF. This sequence joins TRBV20-1 and TRBJ2-1, with TRBD2 matching over 11 bases. CDR1 and CDR2 (germline): DFQATT, SNEGSKA (reference sequence). This CDR3 contains 15 residues. V lost 3 bases to trimming and J lost 6 bases; unmatched junction nucleotides: 7.

This clonotype has more than one count but fewer than ten. V and J are TRBV7-9 and TRBJ1-3; D unclear. This CDR3 has 16 residues. Trimming cost V 3 bases and J 0 bases, with 12 bases left between them. Per the germline V gene, CDR1 is SEHNR and CDR2 is FQNEAQ (reference sequence). The CDR3 spells CASSFTWSTSGNTIYF. For the CDR3, the DNA is TGTGCCAGCAGCTTTACTTGGTCTACCTCTGGAAACACCATATATTTT.

The sample holds a few counts of this clonotype. The genes are TRBV28 and TRBJ2-3, with 11 bases matching TRBD2. The CDR3 consists of 15 residues. V dropped 1 base and J dropped 6; count of bases not matched to a gene: 3. CDR1 MDHEN and CDR2 SYDVKM come from the germline V gene. CDR3 bases: TGTGCCAGCAGTTTATTAGTAGCGGGAGGGGATACGCAGTATTTT. It codes for CASSLLVAGGDTQYF.

The genes are TRBV28 and TRBJ1-4, with D perhaps matching TRBD1 (5 bases). The CDR3 totals 15 residues. V dropped 6 bases and J dropped 4 bases, with 15 bases sitting between them. From germline, CDR1 is MDHEN and CDR2 SYDVKM. This CDR3 reads CASRLPGRHNEKLFF. The DNA for the CDR3 is TGTGCCAGCAGATTGCCGGGGCGCCATAATGAAAAACTGTTTTTT.

This clonotype was observed a handful of times. This chain connects TRBV18 to TRBJ1-4; D gene ambiguous. The CDR3 extends over 13 amino acids. Trimming stripped 0 bases from V and 14 bases from J, with 13 bases between. Germline V gene lookup returns CDR1 KGHSH and CDR2 LQKENI. The CDR3 DNA reads as TGTGCCAGCTCACCACCGGGTAGAGGGCTTCTGTTTTTT. Translated, it gives CASSPPGRGLLFF.

The chain recombines TRBV11-3 with TRBJ2-1; TRBD1 might be the D (6 bases). Germline loops: CDR1 SGHNT, CDR2 YENEEA. This CDR3 has 16 residues. Deletions cut 6 bases from V and 8 bases from J, with 23 bases between. CDR3 bases: TGTGCCAGCAGTCCCTTTGGACAGTCCGCCGGCGATGAGCAGTTCTTC. This codes for CASSPFGQSAGDEQFF.

The gene calls are TRBV4-1 and TRBJ2-1; D may match TRBD1 or TRBD2 (5 bases each). Trimming left V 2 bases short and J 12 bases short, with 17 bases between. Germline CDR1 and CDR2: MGHRA and YSYEKL. This CDR3 spans 14 amino acids. The CDR3 spells CASSQINFGGVQFF. In DNA form, the CDR3 reads TGCGCCAGCAGCCAAATTAATTTTGGGGGAGTGCAGTTCTTC.

This clonotype turned up a few times. This chain joins TRBV11-2 and TRBJ2-1, with D possibly being TRBD1 or TRBD2 (6 bases each). The CDR3 is 16 residues long. Germline V CDR1 and CDR2: SGHAT, FQNNGV. Trimming removed 5 bases at V and 6 bases at J, with 20 bases between. This chain's CDR3 is CASSRVRGGGVNEQFF. The CDR3 DNA follows: TGTGCCAGCAGCCGTGTCAGGGGCGGCGGGGTCAATGAGCAGTTCTTC. The full variable domain, in which reference TRBV11-2 and TRBJ2-1 provide the parts outside the CDR3, is EAGVAQSPRYKIIEKRQSVAFWCNPISGHATLYWYQQILGQGPKLLIQFQNNGVVDDSQLPKDRFSAERLKGVDSTLKIQPAKLEDSAVYLCASSRVRGGGVNEQFFGPGTRLTVL.